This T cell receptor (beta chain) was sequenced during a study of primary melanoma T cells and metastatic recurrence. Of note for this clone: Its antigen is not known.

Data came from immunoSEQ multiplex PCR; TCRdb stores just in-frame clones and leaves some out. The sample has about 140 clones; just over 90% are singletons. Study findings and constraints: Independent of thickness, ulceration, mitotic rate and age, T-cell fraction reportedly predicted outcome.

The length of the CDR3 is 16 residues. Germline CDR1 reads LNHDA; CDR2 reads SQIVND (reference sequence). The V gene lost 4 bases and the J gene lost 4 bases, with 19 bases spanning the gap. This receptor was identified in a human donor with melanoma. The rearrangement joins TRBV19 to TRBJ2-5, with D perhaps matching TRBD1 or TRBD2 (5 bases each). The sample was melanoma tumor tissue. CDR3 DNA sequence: TGTGCCAGTAGTACTCCCGGGGACCCCCGGGGAGAGACCCAGTACTTC. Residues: CASSTPGDPRGETQYF. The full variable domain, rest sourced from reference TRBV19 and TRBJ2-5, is DGGITQSPKYLFRKEGQNVTLSCEQNLNHDAMYWYRQDPGQGLRLIYYSQIVNDFQKGDIAEGYSVSREKKESFPLTVTSAQKNPTAFYLCASSTPGDPRGETQYFGPGTRLLVL.